The source of this T cell receptor (beta chain) is a study of blood T cell repertoires in COVID-19. Across the study: The United States, Italy and Spain supplied acute and convalescent COVID-19 samples. T cells, B-cell-depleted T cells, or PBMCs provided the cDNA or gDNA that served as material.

The V and J ends lost 4 bases and 2 bases respectively, with 13 bases between them. CDR1 is SGHVS, CDR2 FQNEAQ, per germline. The CDR3 is made up of 15 amino acids. Repertoires were generated with immunoSEQ multiplex PCR, while TCRdb's copy carries only in-frame clones and drops some. The sample lists over 300,000 clones, 89% occurring once. The TCR originated in a man between 18 and 35 years old who had recovered from COVID-19. Sequencing used peripheral blood. This chain uses TRBV7-8 with TRBJ2-3, with D perhaps matching TRBD1 (5 bases). CDR3 amino acids: CASSSGQTDTDTQYF. CDR3 in DNA: TGTGCCAGCAGCTCCGGGCAGACAGACACAGATACGCAGTATTTT. The full variable domain, completed using reference TRBV7-8 and TRBJ2-3, is GAGVSQSPRYKVAKRGQDVALRCDPISGHVSLFWYQQALGQGPEFLTYFQNEAQLDKSGLPSDRFFAERPEGSVSTLKIQRTQQEDSAVYLCASSSGQTDTDTQYFGPGTRLTVL.